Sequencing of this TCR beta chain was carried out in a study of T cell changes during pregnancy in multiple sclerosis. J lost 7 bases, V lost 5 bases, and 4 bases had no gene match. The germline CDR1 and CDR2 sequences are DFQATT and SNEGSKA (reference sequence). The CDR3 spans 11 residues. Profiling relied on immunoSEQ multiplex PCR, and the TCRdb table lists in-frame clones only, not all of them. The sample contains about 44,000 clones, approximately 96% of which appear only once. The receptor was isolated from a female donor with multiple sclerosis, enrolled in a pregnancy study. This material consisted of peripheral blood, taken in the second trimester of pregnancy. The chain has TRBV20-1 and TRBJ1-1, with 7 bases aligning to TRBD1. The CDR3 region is CSAGRDSEAFF. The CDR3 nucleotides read TGCAGTGCTGGCCGGGACAGTGAAGCTTTCTTT.